The present TCR beta chain was sequenced within a study of identical twins. Findings and caveats of the study: Within cord blood, abundant beta clonotypes carried fewer insertions, but memory repertoires showed no such trend. Invariant MAIT and iNKT cells could partly confound zero-insertion analyses. The study found weaker excess twin sharing in beta out-of-frame sequences.

cDNA carried unique molecular identifiers, and a universal primer site was added by template switching. Using its own MiXCR run on the 5' RACE reads, TCRdb lists one record per CDR3 protein. The data contain approximately 1.8 million distinct CDR3 sequences, less than 35% of them seen just once; the ten biggest clones take up about 0.3%. This clonotype was seen only a few times. Its antigen is currently unknown. Germline V CDR1 and CDR2: LGHDT, YNNKEL (reference sequence). This CDR3 contains 15 residues. V was clipped by 4 bases and J by 2 bases, with 12 bases between them. The specimen sequenced was cord blood. This sequence joins TRBV3-1 and TRBJ2-1; TRBD2 might be the D (6 bases). This clonotype was obtained from a newborn girl in good health. The CDR3 DNA follows: TGTGCCAGCAGCCCCCTGGTAGCGGCCTACAATGAGCAGTTCTTC. Translating it yields CASSPLVAAYNEQFF.